Here is one T cell receptor (beta chain) with its context. The source of the sample is a study of blood T cell repertoires in COVID-19. As for the study in general: Donors in the United States, Italy and Spain gave samples during acute or convalescent COVID-19. From T cells, B-cell-depleted T cells, or PBMCs came the material, which was cDNA or gDNA.

In germline, CDR1 is MNHEY, CDR2 SMNVEV (reference sequence). The CDR3 has 14 residues. Trimming cost V 7 bases and J 5 bases; bases outside gene matches: 7. Original handling: Estimation of nucleated cell counts relied on the amplification of reference gene primers. This table comes from immunoSEQ multiplex PCR, and its TCRdb copy is limited to in-frame clones, with some not included. The V and J calls and the clone size are those of that table, but D and trimming were determined from the DNA. The data contain some 32,000 clones, roughly 84% of them seen just once; the ten biggest clones take up around an eighth.

The specimen sequenced was peripheral blood. This rearrangement joins TRBV27 to TRBJ2-1; TRBD1 matches 8 bases. This receptor was identified in a man aged 55-75 years with active COVID-19. The CDR3 nucleotides are TGTGCCAGCAAGCGGACAGGGTCCAACAATGAGCAGTTCTTC. As protein: CASKRTGSNNEQFF.